Listed below are T cell receptor beta chains from one sample, sequenced in a study of cytomegalovirus exposure and HLA in healthy donors. Repertoires were generated with immunoSEQ multiplex PCR, while TCRdb's copy carries only in-frame clones and drops some. The table lists more than 85,000 clones, 70% to 80% of them singletons, with 7.7% in the top ten. Sequencing was carried out using PBMCs. The source of these receptors is a female donor in good health and CMV-seronegative. The conserved cysteine and the conserved F or W are not part of the CDR3 here. The D gene is left open where the match is weak.

V gene	J gene	D gene	CDR3 protein
TRBV5-6	TRBJ2-2	TRBD1	ASSLGGQGSRELF
TRBV9	TRBJ2-2	.	ASSVATAGLNTGELF
TRBV7-8	TRBJ1-1	.	ASSLGHLNTEAF
TRBV4-1	TRBJ1-5	TRBD1	ASSQGSGTGGYQPQH
TRBV7-8	TRBJ2-3	.	ASRRTREYTDTQY
TRBV9	TRBJ2-2	.	ASSVRGDTYTGELF
TRBV9	TRBJ2-5	.	ASSVGLSLGETQY
TRBV7-9	TRBJ1-2	.	ASSLGRQDYGYT
TRBV6-5	TRBJ1-6	TRBD1	ASSYLFGTEDSPLH
TRBV5-1	TRBJ1-2	TRBD1	ASSLGPTGVKGGYT
TRBV4-2	TRBJ2-3	TRBD1	ASSQEVGTGGRDTQY
TRBV7-2	TRBJ2-1	.	ASSLFSGLYSYNEQF
TRBV7-9	TRBJ2-3	TRBD2	ASSPQRGGVDTQY
TRBV7-6	TRBJ1-2	TRBD1	ASSSYRDRDSYGYT
TRBV6-5	TRBJ2-1	.	ASSYSPTSNNEQF
TRBV30	TRBJ2-1	TRBD1	AWMLVLGQGQNPNEQF
TRBV11-1	TRBJ2-1	TRBD2	ASRPSGGLSYNEQF
TRBV28	TRBJ2-7	TRBD1	ASRTGTGNYEQY
TRBV7-8	TRBJ1-6	TRBD1	ASSPTGGGPNSPLH
TRBV27	TRBJ1-6	.	ASSTRTVSSYNSPLH
TRBV2	TRBJ1-2	TRBD1	ASSSQGNYGYT
TRBV30	TRBJ1-1	TRBD1	AWSQTGVEAF
TRBV11-3	TRBJ1-1	.	ASSTLEGTEAF
TRBV5-1	TRBJ2-6	.	ASSLSSVPGANVLT
TRBV7-3	TRBJ1-6	TRBD1	ASSRDRDGSPLH
TRBV7-8	TRBJ1-1	.	ASSLAPDRTEAF
TRBV2	TRBJ1-1	.	ASSDGPQSGAF
TRBV6-1	TRBJ2-1	.	ASSDSPSSYNEQF
TRBV4-1	.	.	ASGDYEQY
TRBV6-4	TRBJ2-3	.	ASSDLVTDTQY
TRBV7-9	TRBJ1-1	.	SSSLSGQPWAEAF
TRBV5-1	TRBJ2-1	TRBD2	ASGGLAGSHNEQF
TRBV7-2	TRBJ2-1	TRBD2	ASSFEAGAGHEQF
TRBV4-3	TRBJ2-7	TRBD1	ASSSQGDEQY
TRBV7-2	TRBJ2-7	TRBD2	ASSLMPASGGYEQY
TRBV11-2	TRBJ2-7	TRBD2	ASSLDGLAGLYEQY
TRBV18	TRBJ1-1	.	ASSIQTMNTEAF
TRBV30	TRBJ2-3	.	AWSVLQDTQY
TRBV9	TRBJ1-2	.	ASSVDSMSFGYT
TRBV9	TRBJ2-3	TRBD2	ASSVEAVAGVGTDTQY
TRBV5-1	TRBJ2-3	.	ASRLRQNTDTQY
TRBV5-1	TRBJ2-5	TRBD2	ASSLVQREETQY
TRBV9	TRBJ2-5	.	ASSVNPGPGETRY
TRBV7-6	TRBJ1-2	TRBD1	ASGDSGGNYGYT
TRBV19	TRBJ1-2	.	ASTPTNYGYT
TRBV7-2	TRBJ2-7	TRBD1	ASSLRLGTGADEQY
TRBV6-6	TRBJ1-5	.	ASSYSRSNQPQH
TRBV18	TRBJ1-2	TRBD1	ASSPPSGTGGYYGYT